This is a list of T cell receptor beta chains from one sample in a study of CD8+ T cells in alopecia areata. Data came from immunoSEQ multiplex PCR; TCRdb stores just in-frame clones and leaves some out. The sample carries some 110,000 clones, about 60% recorded once. The sample here was CD8+ T cells sorted from blood, taken at week 24, from a patient treated with tofacitinib. Receptors were obtained from a human donor with alopecia areata. Each CDR3 is given with its conserved first and last residue. Each record gives: clone size, J gene, D gene, V gene, CDR3 protein, CDR3 DNA. The D gene is left open where the match is weak. Rows give clone size only sometimes, using once, few, many, or a class for an expanded clone.

>few|TRBJ2-2|TRBD1|TRBV6-4
CASSDGTDTGELFF
TGTGCCAGCAGTGACGGGACAGACACCGGGGAGCTGTTTTTT
>NA|TRBJ2-1|TRBD2|TRBV7-2
CASSPRGGGYNEQFF
TGTGCCAGCAGCCCGCGGGGGGGCGGCTACAATGAGCAGTTCTTC
>NA|TRBJ2-1|NA|TRBV11-2
CASNSLWGSTNEQFF
TGTGCCAGCAACTCTCTTTGGGGCAGCACCAATGAGCAGTTCTTC
>NA|TRBJ2-2|TRBD1|TRBV27
CASRQGWGTGELFF
TGTGCCAGCAGACAGGGGTGGGGCACCGGGGAGCTGTTTTTT
>few|TRBJ2-3|NA|TRBV20-1
CSAIADTQYF
TGCAGTGCCATTGCAGATACGCAGTATTTT
>NA|TRBJ1-1|NA|TRBV13
CASSSGRDTEAFF
TGTGCCAGCAGCTCGGGGCGAGACACTGAAGCTTTCTTT
>NA|TRBJ1-2|NA|TRBV9
CASSLTLYHGYTF
TGTGCCAGCAGCCTTACACTGTACCATGGCTACACCTTC
>NA|TRBJ1-6|NA|TRBV7-6
CASSLMTVPPLHF
TGTGCCAGCAGCTTAATGACAGTACCACCCCTCCACTTT
>NA|TRBJ1-1|TRBD1|TRBV11-2
CASSLGPGTGVEAFF
TGTGCCAGCAGCTTAGGGCCCGGGACAGGGGTTGAAGCTTTCTTT
>NA|TRBJ2-5|TRBD1|TRBV27
CASSSTTGVWTQYF
TGTGCCAGCAGTTCTACTACAGGGGTGTGGACCCAGTACTTC
>medium-sized|TRBJ2-5|TRBD2|TRBV4-2
CASSQERGGQETQYF
TGTGCCAGCAGCCAAGAGCGGGGGGGCCAAGAGACCCAGTACTTC
>NA|TRBJ1-5|NA|TRBV12-1
CAPCRGPQHF
TGTGCCCCTTGCCGGGGGCCCCAGCATTTT
>many|TRBJ2-1|NA|TRBV7-3
CASSLDVVGRNEQFF
TGTGCCAGCAGCTTAGATGTTGTGGGGCGTAATGAGCAGTTCTTC
>NA|TRBJ1-1|NA|TRBV27
CASSLRVSGGQGYTEAFF
TGTGCCAGCAGTTTACGAGTATCGGGTGGGCAGGGGTACACTGAAGCTTTCTTT
>NA|TRBJ2-5|NA|TRBV5-1
CASSESYRKTQYF
TGCGCCAGCAGCGAATCCTACCGCAAGACCCAGTACTTC
>NA|TRBJ2-3|NA|TRBV27
CASSSSSSGGPPHTQYF
TGTGCCAGCAGTTCCTCATCCTCGGGGGGCCCCCCACATACGCAGTATTTT
>NA|TRBJ1-4|NA|TRBV9
CASSADGGTNEKLFF
TGTGCCAGCAGCGCGGACGGGGGTACTAATGAAAAACTGTTTTTT
>few|TRBJ2-5|NA|TRBV2
CATSSGGSYQETQYF
TGTGCCACTTCCTCGGGGGGCTCGTACCAAGAGACCCAGTACTTC
>few|TRBJ1-1|NA|TRBV5-1
CASSPGQNTEAFF
TGCGCCAGCAGCCCGGGACAGAACACTGAAGCTTTCTTT
>NA|TRBJ2-3|TRBD1|TRBV2
CASSITGVLTDTQYF
TGTGCCAGCAGTATAACAGGGGTTCTCACAGATACGCAGTATTTT